These 26 T cell receptor beta chains came from one sample sequenced in a study of shared clonotypes between healthy human individuals. Libraries were prepared by immunoSEQ multiplex PCR; TCRdb keeps only in-frame clonotypes and omits some of them. The sample records about 1.5 million clones, approximately 98% being singletons. Sequenced material: naive CD4+ T cells sorted from blood. The subset was: CD45RA+ positively selected. The receptors derive from a man aged 30-40 years in good health.

The chain carries TRBV4-1 and TRBJ1-5; 8 bases map to TRBD1. The CDR3 length is 15 residues. V dropped 1 base and J dropped 4; count of bases not matched to a gene: 3. Germline CDR1 is MGHRA and CDR2 is YSYEKL. The CDR3 protein is CASSQVQGANQPQHF. The DNA of the CDR3 is TGCGCCAGCAGCCAAGTGCAGGGGGCTAATCAGCCCCAGCATTTT.

The chain uses TRBV11-2 and TRBJ1-2; no clear D gene. Trimming took 4 bases from V and 4 from J, leaving 13 bases between them. The CDR3 sequence is 14 residues long. Germline CDR1 is SGHAT and CDR2 is FQNNGV. The CDR3: CASSSVEGFYGYTF. DNA for the CDR3: TGTGCCAGCAGCTCCGTAGAGGGCTTCTATGGCTACACCTTC.

The genes are TRBV2 and TRBJ2-7, with D tentatively TRBD2 (5 bases). The germline V gene encodes CDR1 SNHLY and CDR2 FYNNEI. The V and J ends lost 6 bases and 1 base respectively, with 13 bases between them. CDR3 length equals 14 residues. The CDR3 DNA follows: TGTGCCAGCAGCCCCGGGGAGTATTCCTACGAGCAGTACTTC. Amino acid sequence: CASSPGEYSYEQYF.

In regard to this clone: Other DNA sequences in this specimen translate into the identical CDR3. This chain connects TRBV29-1 to TRBJ2-3; 7 bases align to TRBD2. Germline lookup yields CDR1 SQVTM and CDR2 ANQGSEA. The CDR3 extends over 12 amino acids. J gave up 2 bases and V 6 bases, and 2 bases lay outside the gene matches. This CDR3 is CSVLAATDTQYF. CDR3 nucleotides: TGCAGCGTGCTAGCGGCCACAGATACGCAGTATTTT.

The J gene is TRBJ2-2, the V gene TRBV6-1; TRBD1 is a possible D gene (6 bases). The CDR3 is made up of 15 amino acids. V lost 6 bases and J lost 2, with 13 bases in between. Germline CDR1 MNHNS, CDR2 SASEGT. The CDR3 sequence: CASRPGTINTGELFF. CDR3 DNA sequence: TGTGCCAGCAGGCCCGGGACAATCAACACCGGGGAGCTGTTTTTT.

CDR3 nucleotides: TGTGCCAGCAGCCGGACAGCGGGCAGCACAGATACGCAGTATTTT. Protein product: CASSRTAGSTDTQYF. This sequence joins TRBV11-3 and TRBJ2-3; D may be TRBD1 or TRBD2 (6 bases each). Germline CDR1 SGHNT, CDR2 YENEEA. The CDR3 length is 15 residues. Trimming left V 5 bases short and J 0 bases short, with 12 bases between.

This rearrangement joins TRBV6-5 to TRBJ2-3, with 11 bases matching TRBD2. Germline CDR1 is MNHEY and CDR2 is SVGAGI. CDR3 size: 14 residues. V shed 6 bases and J 6 bases; nucleotides not matched to a gene: 5. The CDR3 DNA reads as TGTGCCAGCAGCGGACTAGCGGGTGGTGATACGCAGTATTTT. It codes for CASSGLAGGDTQYF.

This chain connects TRBV5-1 to TRBJ2-1, with no clear D. Germline CDR1 reads SGHRS; CDR2 reads YFSETQ. V dropped 0 bases and J dropped 6 bases, with 16 bases sitting between them. CDR3 length: 16 amino acids. This chain's CDR3 is CASSLAAARGGNEQFF. The CDR3 nucleotides read TGCGCCAGCAGCTTGGCGGCGGCCAGAGGTGGCAATGAGCAGTTCTTC.

In this sample, this clone turned up once. The chain is built from TRBV30 and TRBJ1-5; D remains ambiguous. CDR3 length: 13 residues. Trimming stripped 2 bases from V and 1 base from J, with 6 bases between. Germline loops: CDR1 GTSNPN, CDR2 SVGIG (reference sequence). The CDR3 bases are TGTGCCTGGAGTAGCAACAGCAATCAGCCCCAGCATTTT. Residues: CAWSSNSNQPQHF.

The V call is TRBV29-1, the J call TRBJ2-3; weak D call: TRBD2 (5 bases). The length of the CDR3 is 12 residues. Deletions cut 6 bases from V and 4 bases from J, with 11 bases between. Germline V gene lookup returns CDR1 SQVTM and CDR2 ANQGSEA. The CDR3 loop reads CSVSGSPDTQYF. The CDR3 region has the DNA TGCAGCGTCTCGGGGTCCCCAGATACGCAGTATTTT.

Comments on this clone: The same CDR3 arises from other DNA sequences in this sample as well. The CDR3 DNA follows: TGCGCCAGCAGCTTGTATGAGACCCAGTACTTC. Protein product: CASSLYETQYF. This chain uses TRBV5-1 with TRBJ2-5; the D is unclear. The V end lost 1 base, the J end lost 5 bases, and 3 bases lay between the germline ends. CDR1 SGHRS and CDR2 YFSETQ come from the germline V gene. The CDR3 covers 11 residues.

The V gene is TRBV2, the J gene TRBJ2-6; TRBD1 is a possible D gene (5 bases). The germline V and J ends were trimmed by 11 bases and 0 bases, with 11 bases remaining between them. Germline CDR1 SNHLY, CDR2 FYNNEI. The CDR3 is 14 amino acids. This CDR3 is CAATGFSGANVLTF. As DNA, the CDR3 is TGTGCCGCCACAGGCTTCTCTGGGGCCAACGTCCTGACTTTC.

The genes are TRBV5-1 and TRBJ2-2; tentatively, D is TRBD1 or TRBD2 (6 bases each). The CDR3 spans 16 residues. Trimming pared 1 base from V and 4 bases from J, leaving 14 bases between. The germline V gene has CDR1 SGHRS and CDR2 YFSETQ. The CDR3 is CASSLPTGASTGELFF. DNA for the CDR3: TGCGCCAGCAGCTTGCCTACGGGGGCGAGCACCGGGGAGCTGTTTTTT.

The chain is built from TRBV18 and TRBJ2-1; 13 bases fit TRBD2. CDR3 size: 16 residues. Unmatched junction bases numbered 7, after V lost 4 bases and J lost 7 bases. Germline loops: CDR1 KGHSH, CDR2 LQKENI. CDR3 in amino acids: CASSRIGLAGDNEQFF. CDR3 bases: TGTGCCAGCTCACGAATCGGACTAGCGGGAGATAATGAGCAGTTCTTC.

In the case of this clone: The junction departs from the called germline gene at one end, perhaps through a read error. The chain has TRBV7-9 and TRBJ1-1; D not resolved. Germline V gene sequence: CDR1 SEHNR, CDR2 FQNEAQ (reference sequence). The CDR3 has 12 amino acids. CDR3 amino acids: CLSPGGNTEAFF. The CDR3 DNA reads TGCCTTTCCCCAGGAGGGAACACTGAAGCTTTCTTT.

The V and J genes are TRBV5-1 and TRBJ2-3; D call uncertain. The CDR3 has 14 residues. V gave up 4 bases and J gave up 3 bases, with 12 bases separating them. CDR1 and CDR2 from the germline V gene are SGHRS and YFSETQ. CDR3 sequence: CASSTPGSTDTQYF. DNA for the CDR3: TGCGCCAGCAGCACTCCGGGTTCGACAGATACGCAGTATTTT.

The chain combines TRBV7-9 with TRBJ2-1, with D maybe TRBD2 (5 bases). V lost 6 bases and J 0 bases, leaving 12 bases between the germline ends. Germline V gene data show CDR1 as SEHNR and CDR2 as FQNEAQ (reference sequence). The CDR3 sequence is 15 residues long. The CDR3 coding sequence is TGTGCCAGCAGGACCAGCGGCAGCTCCTACAATGAGCAGTTCTTC. Translated, it gives CASRTSGSSYNEQFF.

This chain links TRBV5-1 with TRBJ2-5; D possibly corresponds to TRBD1 (5 bases). CDR1 and CDR2 (germline): SGHRS, YFSETQ. The V gene lost 4 bases and the J gene lost 3 bases, with 13 bases spanning the gap. The CDR3 length is 14 residues. The CDR3 spells CASSARTLKETQYF. CDR3 in DNA: TGCGCCAGCAGCGCCCGGACACTTAAAGAGACCCAGTACTTC.

The J gene is TRBJ2-1, the V gene TRBV6-5; 7 bases are shared with TRBD2. V lost 2 bases to trimming and J lost 15 bases; unmatched junction nucleotides: 4. The germline CDR1 and CDR2 sequences are MNHEY and SVGAGI. The CDR3 length is 11 residues. CDR3 residues: CASSYGAGRFF. CDR3 sequence (DNA): TGTGCCAGCAGTTACGGAGCGGGAAGGTTCTTC.

The chain uses TRBV9 and TRBJ2-3; D remains ambiguous. Looked up from germline, CDR1 is SGDLS and CDR2 is YYNGEE. Trimming removed 3 bases at V and 1 base at J, with 3 bases between. The CDR3 length is 12 residues. The chain's CDR3 is CASSEGTDTQYF. The CDR3 nucleotides read TGTGCCAGCAGCGAGGGCACAGATACGCAGTATTTT.

Comments on this clone: At the DNA level, this CDR3 is encoded by other sequences in the same sample as well. The V gene is TRBV14, the J gene TRBJ1-3; D call uncertain. V dropped 2 bases and J dropped 1 base, with 0 bases sitting between them. This CDR3 is built from 12 residues. In germline, CDR1 is SGHDN, CDR2 FVKESK. CDR3 sequence (DNA): TGTGCCAGCAGCCAATCTGGAAACACCATATATTTT. Translated, it gives CASSQSGNTIYF. The variable domain in full, with the rest retrieved from reference TRBV14 and TRBJ1-3, is EAGVTQFPSHSVIEKGQTVTLRCDPISGHDNLYWYRRVMGKEIKFLLHFVKESKQDESGMPNNRFLAERTGGTYSTLKVQPAELEDSGVYFCASSQSGNTIYFGEGSWLTVV.

The V call is TRBV7-2, the J call TRBJ2-7; no firm D call. Per germline, CDR1 SGHTA and CDR2 FQGNSA. V lost 0 bases to trimming and J lost 2 bases, with 5 bases between them. CDR3 length: 13 amino acids. The CDR3 nucleotides are TGTGCCAGCAGCTTAGCACACACCTACGAGCAGTACTTC. This gives the protein CASSLAHTYEQYF.

The chain uses TRBV4-1 and TRBJ2-7; 13 bases align to TRBD2. The V and J ends lost 8 bases and 0 bases, in that order; junction bases with no gene match: 4. Germline assignment: CDR1 MGHRA and CDR2 YSYEKL. The CDR3 runs 15 residues. The CDR3 bases are TGCGCCAGCGGCGGGACTAGCGGGACCTCCTACGAGCAGTACTTC. It specifies CASGGTSGTSYEQYF.

The chain links TRBV5-1 to TRBJ2-6, with unresolved D. The CDR3 spans 14 residues. The germline V gene has CDR1 SGHRS and CDR2 YFSETQ. Trimming pared 5 bases from V and 0 bases from J, leaving 6 bases between. The CDR3, as DNA: TGCGCCAGCAGAGATACCTCTGGGGCCAACGTCCTGACTTTC. As protein: CASRDTSGANVLTF.

This rearrangement joins TRBV19 to TRBJ2-7, with a possible D match to TRBD2 (6 bases). CDR1 and CDR2 (germline): LNHDA, SQIVND (reference sequence). The CDR3 sequence is 14 residues long. The V end lost 6 bases, the J end lost 0 bases, and 12 bases lay between the germline ends. CDR3 in amino acids: CASSDPGVSYEQYF. CDR3 sequence (DNA): TGTGCCAGTAGCGACCCGGGAGTCTCCTACGAGCAGTACTTC.

V and J are TRBV11-2 and TRBJ2-7, with D maybe TRBD1 (6 bases). This CDR3 is 12 amino acids long. The germline V gene encodes CDR1 SGHAT and CDR2 FQNNGV. V was cut by 10 bases and J by 7 bases, with 17 bases left in between. The CDR3 here is CATQGRSREQYF. CDR3 in DNA: TGTGCCACACAGGGACGGTCGAGAGAGCAGTACTTC. The full variable domain, in which reference TRBV11-2 and TRBJ2-7 provide the parts outside the CDR3, is EAGVAQSPRYKIIEKRQSVAFWCNPISGHATLYWYQQILGQGPKLLIQFQNNGVVDDSQLPKDRFSAERLKGVDSTLKIQPAKLEDSAVYLCATQGRSREQYFGPGTRLTVT.